This TCR beta chain was identified in a study of vaccination and CD4 T cells after COVID-19. Study summary: Overlapping spike pools from SARS-CoV-2 and HCoV-NL63, HCoV-OC43 and HCoV-229E served as culture stimuli.

Treatment defined: roughly ten-day PBMC culture with coronavirus spike peptide pools or control peptides (ViraFEST assay). There are a few counts of this clonotype. Antigen: not known. An end of the junction differs from the germline gene, which may be a read error. Germline-derived CDR1 and CDR2 are SGHNT and YENEEA. CDR3 length: 14 amino acids. Oncomine TCR Beta short-read sequencing was applied to DNA from cultured CD4+ T cells. TCRdb itself ran the PCR reads through MiXCR, one entry per CDR3 protein. The repertoire includes 20,000 to 25,000 distinct CDR3 sequences, approximately 40% of them detected once, and less than 20% sits in the top ten.

This clonotype was sampled from a human donor who received a COVID-19 vaccine. The chain is built from TRBV11-3 and TRBJ1-6; D uncertain. The source was CD4+ T cells from blood, cultured in vitro, collected before SARS-CoV-2 vaccination. The CDR3 region is CASSLRVAGSPLHF. The CDR3 DNA sequence: TGTGCCAGCAGCTTAAGGGTGGCAGGATCACCCCTCCATTTT.